A single sample gave rise to the 21 T cell receptor beta chains below, sequenced in a study of cytomegalovirus exposure and HLA in healthy donors. The PCR contained 60 Vbeta and 13 Jbeta primers. Libraries were prepared by immunoSEQ multiplex PCR; TCRdb keeps only in-frame clonotypes and omits some of them. This repertoire shows a few hundred thousand clones, 80% found once; its top ten account for about 0.28%. The sequenced sample was PBMCs. The origin of the receptors is a girl aged 2 to 10 in good health and CMV-seronegative.

The rearrangement joins TRBV5-1 to TRBJ1-2; 8 bases map to TRBD1. V was clipped by 4 bases and J by 0 bases; unmatched bases: 5. This CDR3 spans 15 amino acids. Germline CDR1 reads SGHRS; CDR2 reads YFSETQ. For the CDR3, the DNA is TGCGCCAGCAGCCCAGGGGGCCTTTCTAACTATGGCTACACCTTC. Its translation: CASSPGGLSNYGYTF. Using reference TRBV5-1 and TRBJ1-2 for the parts outside the CDR3, the full variable domain is KAGVTQTPRYLIKTRGQQVTLSCSPISGHRSVSWYQQTPGQGLQFLFEYFSETQRNKGNFPGRFSGRQFSNSRSEMNVSTLELGDSALYLCASSPGGLSNYGYTFGSGTRLTVV.

The chain employs TRBV5-5 and TRBJ2-3, with D maybe TRBD2 (7 bases). The V gene's germline CDR1 is SGHKS and CDR2 YYEKEE (reference sequence). The CDR3 spans 14 residues. Trimming left V 2 bases short and J 5 bases short, with 12 bases between. CDR3 bases: TGTGCCAGCAGCTTATCGGGGGGCAGAGATACGCAGTATTTT. This encodes CASSLSGGRDTQYF. The full variable domain, completed using reference TRBV5-5 and TRBJ2-3, is DAGVTQSPTHLIKTRGQQVTLRCSPISGHKSVSWYQQVLGQGPQFIFQYYEKEERGRGNFPDRFSARQFPNYSSELNVNALLLGDSALYLCASSLSGGRDTQYFGPGTRLTVL.

V is TRBV18 and J is TRBJ2-7, with D tentatively TRBD1 (6 bases). CDR3 length: 14 residues. CDR1 and CDR2 from the germline V gene are KGHSH and LQKENI. V was pared by 5 bases and J by 2 bases, with 13 bases between. CDR3 in DNA: TGTGCCAGCTCAGGGCCACAGGGAGCCTACGAGCAGTACTTC. This sequence encodes CASSGPQGAYEQYF.

This chain connects TRBV30 to TRBJ1-1; D is ambiguous. V dropped 0 bases and J dropped 0 bases, with 14 bases sitting between them. The CDR3 covers 16 residues. Germline V gives CDR1 GTSNPN, CDR2 SVGIG (reference sequence). The CDR3 loop reads CAWSVLRKMLNTEAFF. DNA for the CDR3: TGTGCCTGGAGTGTACTGCGTAAGATGCTGAACACTGAAGCTTTCTTT. The full variable domain, rest sourced from reference TRBV30 and TRBJ1-1, is SQTIHQWPATLVQPVGSPLSLECTVEGTSNPNLYWYRQAAGRGLQLLFYSVGIGQISSEVPQNLSASRPQDRQFILSSKKLLLSDSGFYLCAWSVLRKMLNTEAFFGQGTRLTVV.

The chain employs TRBV18 and TRBJ2-7; D gene unclear. V was cut by 3 bases and J by 4 bases, with 7 bases left in between. This CDR3 has 12 amino acids. Germline CDR1 is KGHSH and CDR2 is LQKENI. The CDR3 DNA is TGTGCCAGCTCACCTGAGACTTACGAGCAGTACTTC. It specifies CASSPETYEQYF.

The V and J genes are TRBV6-5 and TRBJ2-1; 11 nucleotides agree with TRBD2. CDR3 length equals 15 residues. After removal of 2 bases from V and 7 bases from J, the junction contained 4 bases not matched to a gene. From germline, CDR1 is MNHEY and CDR2 SVGAGI. The CDR3 nucleotides read TGTGCCAGCAGTTACGGGACTAGCGGTTTAAATGAGCAGTTCTTC. Translation: CASSYGTSGLNEQFF.

The V call is TRBV28, the J call TRBJ1-1; 7 bases align to TRBD1. The CDR3 spans 15 residues. The junction had 7 bases not matched to a gene; V was cut back by 5 bases and J by 1 base. Germline CDR1 reads MDHEN; CDR2 reads SYDVKM. The CDR3 is CASSPWTGSNTEAFF. In nucleotides, the CDR3 is TGTGCCAGCAGTCCCTGGACAGGCTCGAACACTGAAGCTTTCTTT.

The chain couples TRBV29-1 to TRBJ2-3, with 10 positions matching TRBD2. The CDR3 consists of 14 residues. The V gene end was trimmed by 8 bases and the J gene end by 2 bases; junction bases not matched to a gene: 7. Germline CDR1 SQVTM, CDR2 ANQGSEA. DNA for the CDR3: TGCAGCACCTCCAGCGGGGGGGACACAGATACGCAGTATTTT. Translated, it gives CSTSSGGDTDTQYF.

DNA for the CDR3: TGTGCCACCAGCCTTGACAGGCTCGGGAGCTACACCTTC. It encodes CATSLDRLGSYTF. The V and J genes are TRBV15 and TRBJ1-2; a weak D match, TRBD1 (6 bases). Germline V gene lookup returns CDR1 LNHNV and CDR2 YYDKDF (reference sequence). CDR3 size: 13 residues. V dropped 5 bases and J dropped 9 bases, with 16 bases sitting between them. Complete variable domain (other parts from reference TRBV15 and TRBJ1-2): DAMVIQNPRYQVTQFGKPVTLSCSQTLNHNVMYWYQQKSSQAPKLLFHYYDKDFNNEADTPDNFQSRRPNTSFCFLDIRSPGLGDTAMYLCATSLDRLGSYTFGSGTRLTVV.

The CDR3 loop is CASSFGDRVQETQYF. The DNA for the CDR3 is TGTGCCAGCAGCTTCGGGGACAGGGTTCAAGAGACCCAGTACTTC. The gene calls are TRBV7-9 and TRBJ2-5, with 9 positions matching TRBD1. Germline CDR1 and CDR2: SEHNR and FQNEAQ (reference sequence). After removal of 3 bases from V and 2 bases from J, the junction contained 4 bases not matched to a gene. The CDR3 contains 15 residues.

The rearrangement joins TRBV29-1 to TRBJ1-3; D possibly corresponds to TRBD1 (5 bases). Germline-derived CDR1 and CDR2 are SQVTM and ANQGSEA. Trimming removed 2 bases at V and 0 bases at J, with 8 bases between. This CDR3 spans 14 amino acids. This chain's CDR3 is CSVETTVSGNTIYF. CDR3 nucleotides: TGCAGCGTTGAAACGACAGTCTCTGGAAACACCATATATTTT.

The chain links TRBV30 to TRBJ1-2; D unclear. V was shortened by 0 bases and J by 5 bases, with 10 bases between the two germline ends. Germline loops: CDR1 GTSNPN, CDR2 SVGIG (reference sequence). The CDR3 is 13 residues long. The DNA of the CDR3 is TGTGCCTGGAGTGTACAATCCGGGTATGGCTACACCTTC. Protein product: CAWSVQSGYGYTF.

This chain uses TRBV15 with TRBJ1-5, with 8 bases lining up with TRBD1. The ends lost 5 bases at V and 5 bases at J; junction bases unmatched: 8. The V gene's germline CDR1 is LNHNV and CDR2 YYDKDF (reference sequence). The CDR3 has 15 residues. The chain's CDR3 is CATSGGTGVYQPQHF. CDR3 coding DNA: TGTGCCACCAGCGGAGGGACAGGAGTGTATCAGCCCCAGCATTTT. Drawing the rest from reference TRBV15 and TRBJ1-5, the complete variable domain is DAMVIQNPRYQVTQFGKPVTLSCSQTLNHNVMYWYQQKSSQAPKLLFHYYDKDFNNEADTPDNFQSRRPNTSFCFLDIRSPGLGDTAMYLCATSGGTGVYQPQHFGDGTRLSIL.

The V gene is TRBV6-1, the J gene TRBJ2-1; 9 bases are a match to TRBD2. Germline CDR1 and CDR2: MNHNS and SASEGT. This CDR3 contains 15 residues. V was pared by 11 bases and J by 9 bases, with 17 bases of the junction left unmatched. In DNA, the CDR3 is TGTGCCGCCCACCTAGCGGGAAGGGGACGGGTTGAGCAGTTCTTC. The encoded protein is CAAHLAGRGRVEQFF.

The chain uses TRBV11-2 and TRBJ2-5; tentatively, D is TRBD1 (5 bases). The germline V gene has CDR1 SGHAT and CDR2 FQNNGV. Trimming removed 3 bases from V and 5 bases from J, with 16 bases in between. The CDR3 sequence is 15 residues long. The CDR3 sequence is CASSLYRRETETQYF. The CDR3 DNA is TGTGCCAGCAGCTTGTACAGGCGAGAGACCGAGACCCAGTACTTC. Variable domain in full (rest from reference TRBV11-2 and TRBJ2-5): EAGVAQSPRYKIIEKRQSVAFWCNPISGHATLYWYQQILGQGPKLLIQFQNNGVVDDSQLPKDRFSAERLKGVDSTLKIQPAKLEDSAVYLCASSLYRRETETQYFGPGTRLLVL.

V is TRBV5-6 and J is TRBJ2-7, with TRBD1 identical over 9 bases. Germline assignment: CDR1 SGHDT and CDR2 YYEEEE. V lost 3 bases to trimming and J lost 5 bases; unmatched junction nucleotides: 6. This CDR3 spans 14 amino acids. The CDR3 DNA is TGTGCCAGCAGCTGGAGGGACAGGGTCAACGAGCAGTACTTC. Translated, it gives CASSWRDRVNEQYF.

V is TRBV4-1 and J is TRBJ2-7, with D possibly matching TRBD1 (6 bases). The CDR3 extends over 16 amino acids. CDR1 and CDR2 (germline): MGHRA, YSYEKL. Trimming took off 1 base at V and 3 bases at J, with 16 bases between the two ends. This chain's CDR3 is CASSQASGTLYYEQYF. The DNA for the CDR3 is TGCGCCAGCAGCCAAGCCTCCGGGACATTATACTACGAGCAGTACTTC.

The chain employs TRBV5-1 and TRBJ2-7; 15 bases align to TRBD2. CDR3 length: 18 amino acids. Germline CDR1 reads SGHRS; CDR2 reads YFSETQ. The V and J ends lost 1 base and 6 bases, in that order; junction bases with no gene match: 11. CDR3 sequence (DNA): TGCGCCAGCAGCTTGTTAGGACTAGCGGGAGGGCCCGGGAGCGAGCAGTACTTC. Protein product: CASSLLGLAGGPGSEQYF.

The rearrangement uses TRBV6-5 and TRBJ2-3, with 9 bases fitting TRBD2. J lost 1 base, V lost 0 bases, and 2 bases had no gene match. The CDR3 contains 16 residues. Germline CDR1 reads MNHEY; CDR2 reads SVGAGI. The CDR3 protein is CASSYSSGGRTDTQYF. The CDR3 DNA follows: TGTGCCAGCAGTTACTCAAGCGGGGGGCGCACAGATACGCAGTATTTT.

The chain carries TRBV19 and TRBJ1-5; D remains ambiguous. The CDR3 is 17 residues long. Looked up from germline, CDR1 is LNHDA and CDR2 is SQIVND (reference sequence). V lost 4 bases and J 5 bases, leaving 21 bases between the germline ends. CDR3 loop: CASSKTPLTDNYQPQHF. The CDR3 coding sequence is TGTGCCAGTAGTAAAACCCCACTCACCGACAATTATCAGCCCCAGCATTTT.

This sequence joins TRBV7-9 and TRBJ1-6, with a tentative D call TRBD1 (5 bases). The CDR3 consists of 15 residues. V lost 3 bases to trimming and J lost 5 bases, with 11 bases between them. Germline CDR1 reads SEHNR; CDR2 reads FQNEAQ (reference sequence). The CDR3 nucleotides read TGTGCCAGCAGCTTCGGACACAGCAATAATTCACCCCTCCACTTT. It is translated as CASSFGHSNNSPLHF.